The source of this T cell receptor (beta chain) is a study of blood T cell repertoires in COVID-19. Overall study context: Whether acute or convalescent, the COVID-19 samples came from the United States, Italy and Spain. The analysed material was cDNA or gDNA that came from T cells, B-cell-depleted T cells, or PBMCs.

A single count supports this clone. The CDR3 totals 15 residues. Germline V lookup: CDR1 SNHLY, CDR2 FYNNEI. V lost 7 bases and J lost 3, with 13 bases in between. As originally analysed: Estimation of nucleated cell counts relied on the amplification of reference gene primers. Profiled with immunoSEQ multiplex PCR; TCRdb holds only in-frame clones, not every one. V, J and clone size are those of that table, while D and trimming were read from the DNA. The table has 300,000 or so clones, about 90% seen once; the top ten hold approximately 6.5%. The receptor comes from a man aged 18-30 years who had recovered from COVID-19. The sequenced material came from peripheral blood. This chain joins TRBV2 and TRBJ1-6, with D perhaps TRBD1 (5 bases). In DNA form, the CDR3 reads TGTGCCAGCAAATCCCAGACAGACTATAATTCACCCCTCCACTTT. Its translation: CASKSQTDYNSPLHF.